This T cell receptor (beta chain) was captured by sequencing in a study of T cells in Graves' hyperthyroidism and ophthalmopathy. For the study at large: Peripheral blood specimens were obtained at initial diagnosis, prior to any treatment. Study-level results: Most expanded thyroid clonotypes above 0.001 recurred in blood.

This CDR3 has 15 amino acids. Per the germline V gene, CDR1 is DFQATT and CDR2 is SNEGSKA (reference sequence). V was cut by 3 bases and J by 7 bases, with 18 bases left in between. This clonotype was counted ten times or more. What it binds is unknown. Patients were excluded because of uncontrolled infection, other autoimmune disease, pregnancy or lactation. In making diagnoses, clinical symptoms, serum thyroxine and TRAb, thyroid ultrasound and orbital computed tomography were all used. Template material for amplifying TCR beta CDR3 regions consisted of RNA transcripts. RT-PCR in the first round (using the HTBI primer set) targeted the TCR CDR3. TCRdb reanalysed the multiplex PCR reads using MiXCR and keeps one entry per CDR3 protein. The profile shows about 52,000 distinct CDR3 sequences, approximately 52% of them singletons.

The source material was blood. This sequence joins TRBV20-1 and TRBJ1-4; D possibly corresponds to TRBD1 (5 bases). The receptor comes from a woman in her forties or fifties with Graves' ophthalmopathy. CDR3 in amino acids: CSASDVRGGGEKLFF. The CDR3 DNA follows: TGCAGTGCTAGCGACGTTCGGGGGGGGGGTGAAAAACTGTTTTTT.